This TCR beta chain is drawn from a study of blood T cell repertoires in COVID-19. Study in general: Nucleic acid was either cDNA or gDNA, and it came from T cells, B-cell-depleted T cells, or PBMCs.

This table comes from immunoSEQ multiplex PCR, and its TCRdb copy is limited to in-frame clones, with some not included. Counted here are 200,000 to 250,000 clones, roughly nine tenths occurring once; the ten biggest clones make up 5.5% to 8%. Germline V gene data show CDR1 as MNHEY and CDR2 as SVGEGT. J was trimmed by 0 bases and V by 6 bases; bases with no gene match: 18. The CDR3 is made up of 19 amino acids. The rearrangement uses TRBV6-2 or TRBV6-3 and TRBJ2-7; 9 bases match TRBD2. The specimen was peripheral blood. This sequence was found in a man aged 55 to 69 with acute or convalescent COVID-19. The CDR3 loop reads CASSNTFGLAGTSSYEQYF. CDR3 nucleotide sequence: TGTGCCAGCAGCAACACTTTTGGGCTAGCGGGGACTTCCTCCTACGAGCAGTACTTC.